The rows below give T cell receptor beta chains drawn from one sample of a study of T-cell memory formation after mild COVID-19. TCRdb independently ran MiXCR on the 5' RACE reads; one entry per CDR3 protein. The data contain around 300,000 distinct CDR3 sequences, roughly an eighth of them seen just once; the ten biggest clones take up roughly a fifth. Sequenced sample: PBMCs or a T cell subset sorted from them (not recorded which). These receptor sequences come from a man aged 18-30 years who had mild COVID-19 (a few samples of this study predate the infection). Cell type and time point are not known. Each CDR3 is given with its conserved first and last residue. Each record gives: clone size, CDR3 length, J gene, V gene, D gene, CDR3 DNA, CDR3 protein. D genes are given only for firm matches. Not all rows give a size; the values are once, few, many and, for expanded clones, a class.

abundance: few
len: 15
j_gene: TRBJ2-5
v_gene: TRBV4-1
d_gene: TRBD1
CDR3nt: TGCGCCAGCAGCCAAGAAAGACAGGGGGGAGAGACCCAGTACTTC
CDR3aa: CASSQERQGGETQYF

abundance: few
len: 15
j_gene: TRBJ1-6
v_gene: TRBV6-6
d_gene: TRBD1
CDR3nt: TGTGCCACCCAGACAGGGCCCTCCTATAATTCACCCCTCCACTTT
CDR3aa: CATQTGPSYNSPLHF

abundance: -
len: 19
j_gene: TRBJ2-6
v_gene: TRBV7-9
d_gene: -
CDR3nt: TGTGCCAGCAGCTTAGCCCTGCGGGACCGACGCTCTGGGGCCAACGTCCTGACTTTC
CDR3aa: CASSLALRDRRSGANVLTF

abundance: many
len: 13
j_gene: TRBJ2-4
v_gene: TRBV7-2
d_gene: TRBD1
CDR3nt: TGTGCCAGCAGCTTCAACAGGGGAGACATTCAGTACTTC
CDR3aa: CASSFNRGDIQYF

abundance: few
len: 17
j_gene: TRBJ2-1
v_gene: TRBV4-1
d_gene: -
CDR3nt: TGCGCCAGCAGGCCATTTGGGGGGCCGAGCTCCTACAATGAGCAGTTCTTC
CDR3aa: CASRPFGGPSSYNEQFF

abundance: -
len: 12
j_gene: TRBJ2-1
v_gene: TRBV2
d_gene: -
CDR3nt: TGTGCCAGCAGTGATGGGGCAGGGGAGCAGTTCTTC
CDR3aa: CASSDGAGEQFF

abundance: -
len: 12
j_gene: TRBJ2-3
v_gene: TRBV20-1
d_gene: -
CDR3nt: TGCAGTGCTAGACGTAGCACAGATACGCAGTATTTT
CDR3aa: CSARRSTDTQYF

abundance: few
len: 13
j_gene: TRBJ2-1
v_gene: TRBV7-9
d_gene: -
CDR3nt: TGTGCCAGCAGCTTCGGGGCCGACAATGAGCAGTTCTTC
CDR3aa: CASSFGADNEQFF

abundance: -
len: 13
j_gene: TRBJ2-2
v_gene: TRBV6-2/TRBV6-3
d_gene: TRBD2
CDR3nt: TGTGCCAGCAGTCGACTAGCTCCCGGGGAGCTGTTTTTT
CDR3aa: CASSRLAPGELFF

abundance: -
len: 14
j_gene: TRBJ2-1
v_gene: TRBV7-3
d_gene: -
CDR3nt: TGTGCCAGCAGCTGGACTAGGACAGACAATGAGCAGTTCTTC
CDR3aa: CASSWTRTDNEQFF

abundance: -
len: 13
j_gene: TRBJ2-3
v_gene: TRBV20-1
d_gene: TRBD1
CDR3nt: TGCAGTGCGAGGGACAGGGGGAAAGATACGCAGTATTTT
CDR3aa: CSARDRGKDTQYF

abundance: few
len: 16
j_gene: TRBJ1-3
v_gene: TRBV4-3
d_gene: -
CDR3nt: TGCGCCAGCAGCCAAGGTCCAGGGCTCGTTGGAAACACCATATATTTT
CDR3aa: CASSQGPGLVGNTIYF

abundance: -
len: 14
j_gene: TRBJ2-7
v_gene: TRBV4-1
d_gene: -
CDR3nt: TGCGCCAGCAGCCAAGAAAACCCTTCCTACGAGCAGTACTTC
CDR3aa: CASSQENPSYEQYF

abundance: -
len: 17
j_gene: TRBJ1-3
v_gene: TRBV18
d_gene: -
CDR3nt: TGTGCCAGCTCCCCGGGACTCCTAGAAGCCGGAGGAAACACCATATATTTT
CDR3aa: CASSPGLLEAGGNTIYF

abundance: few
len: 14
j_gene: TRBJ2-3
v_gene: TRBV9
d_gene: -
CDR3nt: TGTGCCAGCAGCGTAGATCCGATTACAGATACGCAGTATTTT
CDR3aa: CASSVDPITDTQYF

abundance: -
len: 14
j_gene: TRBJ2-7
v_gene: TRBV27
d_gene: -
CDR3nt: TGTGCCAGCAGTCCCAAGACAGACTCCTACGAGCAGTACTTC
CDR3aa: CASSPKTDSYEQYF

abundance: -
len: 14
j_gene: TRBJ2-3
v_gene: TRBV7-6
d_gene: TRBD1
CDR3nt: TGTGCCAGCAGCTCTCGGACAGGTACAGATACGCAGTATTTT
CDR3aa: CASSSRTGTDTQYF